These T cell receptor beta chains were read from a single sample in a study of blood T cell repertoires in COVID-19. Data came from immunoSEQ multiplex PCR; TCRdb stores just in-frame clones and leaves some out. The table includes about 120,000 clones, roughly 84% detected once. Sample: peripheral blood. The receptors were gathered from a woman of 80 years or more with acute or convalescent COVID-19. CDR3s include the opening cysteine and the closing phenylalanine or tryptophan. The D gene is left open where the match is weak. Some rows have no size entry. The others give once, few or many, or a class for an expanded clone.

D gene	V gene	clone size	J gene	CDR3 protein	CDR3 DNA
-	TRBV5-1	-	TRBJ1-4	CASSTSDRSTNEKLFF	TGCGCCAGCAGCACAAGTGACAGATCAACTAATGAAAAACTGTTTTTT
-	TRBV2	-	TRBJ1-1	CASRAGDMNTEAFF	TGTGCCAGCAGAGCCGGGGATATGAACACTGAAGCTTTCTTT
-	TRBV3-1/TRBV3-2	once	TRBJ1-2	CASSSRTGGYTF	TGTGCCAGCAGCTCTCGGACGGGGGGCTACACCTTC
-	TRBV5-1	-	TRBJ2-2	CASSLSSGTNTGELFF	TGCGCCAGCAGCTTGTCCTCAGGGACAAACACCGGGGAGCTGTTTTTT
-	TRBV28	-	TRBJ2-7	CASSSAALAEQYF	TGTGCCAGCAGTTCGGCGGCTCTCGCCGAGCAGTACTTC
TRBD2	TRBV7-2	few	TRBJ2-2	CASSLAGNTGELFF	TGTGCCAGCAGTCTAGCGGGGAACACCGGGGAGCTGTTTTTT
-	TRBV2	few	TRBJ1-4	CASKGWRGEKLFF	TGTGCCAGCAAGGGATGGAGGGGTGAAAAACTGTTTTTT
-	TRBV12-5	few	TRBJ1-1	CASGLVQGGSTEAFF	TGTGCTAGTGGTTTGGTACAGGGAGGGTCCACTGAAGCTTTCTTT
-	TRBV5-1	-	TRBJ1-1	CASSLEQPDTEAFF	TGCGCCAGCAGCTTGGAACAGCCCGACACTGAAGCTTTCTTT
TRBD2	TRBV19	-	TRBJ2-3	CASSIVTGGPSDTQYF	TGTGCCAGTAGTATAGTGACGGGGGGGCCGTCAGATACGCAGTATTTT
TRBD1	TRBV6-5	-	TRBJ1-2	CASRTRTGTYGYTF	TGTGCCAGCAGGACTCGGACAGGGACCTATGGCTACACCTTC
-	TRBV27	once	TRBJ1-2	CASSPSNRARGYTF	TGTGCCAGCAGTCCCTCCAACAGGGCACGTGGCTACACCTTC
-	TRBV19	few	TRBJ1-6	CASSIRDIGANSPLHF	TGTGCCAGTAGTATCCGGGACATAGGGGCAAATTCACCCCTCCACTTT
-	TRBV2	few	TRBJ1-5	CASSEGNYQPQHF	TGTGCCAGCAGTGAAGGAAACTATCAGCCCCAGCATTTT
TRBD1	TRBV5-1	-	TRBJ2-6	CASGVTGQGLSGANVLTF	TGCGCCAGCGGAGTCACGGGACAGGGACTCTCTGGGGCCAACGTCCTGACTTTC
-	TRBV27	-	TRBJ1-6	CASSFRTGPLHF	TGTGCCAGCAGCTTTAGAACGGGGCCCCTCCACTTT
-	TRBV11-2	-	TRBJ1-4	CASSPIGGRKNEKLFF	TGTGCCAGCAGCCCGATCGGGGGTAGGAAGAACGAAAAACTGTTTTTT
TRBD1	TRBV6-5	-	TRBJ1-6	CASGAGGRSPLHF	TGTGCCAGCGGGGCAGGGGGAAGATCACCCCTCCACTTT
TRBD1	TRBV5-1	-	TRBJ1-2	CASSTGGSNYGYTF	TGCGCCAGTTCCACAGGGGGCTCTAACTATGGCTACACCTTC
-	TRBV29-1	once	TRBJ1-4	CSGSLGNSNEKLFF	TGCAGTGGGTCACTCGGGAACTCTAATGAAAAACTGTTTTTT
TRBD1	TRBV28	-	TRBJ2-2	CASSPPGQGITGELFF	TGTGCCAGCAGCCCCCCGGGACAGGGGATCACCGGGGAGCTGTTTTTT
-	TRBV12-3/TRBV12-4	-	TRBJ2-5	CASSRTTGKAQYF	TGTGCCAGCAGTCGAACCACCGGGAAGGCCCAGTACTTC
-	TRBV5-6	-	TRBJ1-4	CASSFGLGEGKLFF	TGTGCCAGCAGCTTCGGGCTGGGGGAGGGAAAACTGTTTTTT
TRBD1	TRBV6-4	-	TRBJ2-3	CASSTTGASTDTQYF	TGTGCCAGCAGTACCACAGGGGCCAGCACAGATACGCAGTATTTT
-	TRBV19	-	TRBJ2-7	CASSIGRRASEQYF	TGTGCCAGTAGTATAGGGAGAAGAGCCTCCGAGCAGTACTTC
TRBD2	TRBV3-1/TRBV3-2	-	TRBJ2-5	CASSPGASGGPQYF	TGTGCCAGCAGCCCCGGGGCTAGCGGAGGGCCCCAGTACTTC
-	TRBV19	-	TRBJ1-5	CASSRGLDSNQPQHF	TGTGCCAGTAGTAGGGGACTTGATAGCAATCAGCCCCAGCATTTT
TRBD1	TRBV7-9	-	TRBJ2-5	CASSQGQGMYQETQYF	TGTGCCAGCAGCCAGGGACAGGGGATGTACCAAGAGACCCAGTACTTC
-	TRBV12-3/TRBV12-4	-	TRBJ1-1	CASSRQVNTEAFF	TGTGCCAGCAGTAGACAGGTGAACACTGAAGCTTTCTTT